A selection of T cell receptor beta chains follows, all from one sample in a study of monozygotic twins with inflammatory bowel disease. Each CDR3 protein gets one entry in TCRdb, which reprocessed the 5' RACE reads and gives no DNA. The repertoire table contains about 160,000 distinct CDR3 sequences. Sample: blood. Every receptor here comes from a human donor with ulcerative colitis or Crohn's disease, or a healthy co-twin of an affected twin (not recorded which). Both conserved end residues are part of each CDR3. The order of the fields is V gene, clone size, J gene, CDR3 protein. Only part of the rows carry a size: once, few, many, or a class if the clone is expanded.

>TRBV28|NA|TRBJ2-7
CASSLGTSGLTYEQYF
>TRBV15|NA|TRBJ2-1
CATSRGTGWTEQFF
>TRBV2|NA|TRBJ2-1
CASSEMRANEQFF
>TRBV29-1|NA|TRBJ2-1
CSVNRAGDEQFF
>TRBV20-1|NA|TRBJ2-1
CSAPSQGIVANEQFF
>TRBV25-1|NA|TRBJ2-7
CASPPKPSYEQYF
>TRBV9|NA|TRBJ2-5
CASSVVAGETQYF
>TRBV4-1|NA|TRBJ2-3
CASSQIYRETLADTQYF
>TRBV27|medium-sized|TRBJ2-3
CASSFLASTDTQYF
>TRBV4-3|NA|TRBJ2-3
CASSQDSPSGNTDTQYF
>TRBV5-1|NA|TRBJ2-7
CASSLGQVYEQYF
>TRBV10-3|NA|TRBJ1-2
CAITPGTGGDYGYTF
>TRBV7-2|NA|TRBJ2-7
CASSGGGPSSYEQYF
>TRBV18|NA|TRBJ2-7
CASLPRDKVIYEQYF
>TRBV5-1|NA|TRBJ2-5
CASSLWSGRARETQYF
>TRBV24-1|NA|TRBJ2-5
CATSARAQETQYF